This T cell receptor beta chain was captured in a study of T cells after yellow fever vaccination. The CDR3 extends over 14 amino acids. The ends lost 1 base at V and 9 bases at J; junction bases unmatched: 6. From germline, CDR1 is SGHTA and CDR2 FQGNSA. This clonotype was counted between two and nine times. Making TCR cDNA involved 5'RACE template switching, which added UMIs and a universal primer site. TCRdb re-called the 5' RACE reads with MiXCR, one entry per CDR3 protein. This sample yields 600,000 to 750,000 distinct CDR3 sequences, of which roughly an eighth are seen a single time; 15% belongs to the top ten.

The V and J genes are TRBV7-2 and TRBJ2-1; 7 bases align to TRBD2. This specimen was PBMCs, taken on the day of the yellow fever booster vaccination. The source of this sequence is a man aged 30-40 years who received the YFV17D yellow fever vaccine. The CDR3 DNA sequence: TGTGCCAGCAGCTTAGAGAGCGTAGCGGGTGAGCAGTTCTTC. Amino acids: CASSLESVAGEQFF.